These 23 T cell receptor beta chains came from one sample sequenced in a study of T cells in narcolepsy. Assay used: immunoSEQ multiplex PCR; TCRdb lists only in-frame clones, some missing. This sample has under 40,000 clones; about four fifths occur once, and the top ten carry 1.3%. Source material: CD45RA- memory CD4+ T cells from PBMCs. These receptors were taken from a human donor with narcolepsy.

The chain has TRBV4-3 and TRBJ1-2; TRBD1 agrees at 11 bases. The CDR3 consists of 16 residues. Trimming took 4 bases from V and 6 from J; bases not matched to a gene: 10. CDR1 is LGHNA and CDR2 is YSLEER in the germline V gene. In nucleotides, the CDR3 is TGCGCCAGCAGCCCGGCCCGGGACAGGGGGATACATGGCTACACCTTC. Protein: CASSPARDRGIHGYTF.

The chain joins TRBV15 to TRBJ2-7, with D tentatively TRBD1 (6 bases). The CDR3 has 15 amino acids. Germline loops: CDR1 LNHNV, CDR2 YYDKDF (reference sequence). V gave up 0 bases and J gave up 3 bases, with 12 bases separating them. The CDR3 is CATSRDKDRGYEQYF. The CDR3 DNA reads as TGTGCCACCAGCAGAGATAAGGACAGAGGCTACGAGCAGTACTTC.

V gene TRBV29-1 combines with J gene TRBJ2-3; no definite D call. The CDR3 spans 12 residues. From germline, CDR1 is SQVTM and CDR2 ANQGSEA. Trimming cost V 0 bases and J 9 bases, with 10 bases left between them. As DNA, the CDR3 is TGCAGCGTTGAAGATGGGCCTGGGACGCAGTATTTT. This translates into CSVEDGPGTQYF.

This chain links TRBV5-4 with TRBJ2-3; tentatively, D is TRBD1 (6 bases). This CDR3 comprises 15 residues. Germline V lookup: CDR1 SGHNT, CDR2 YYREEE (reference sequence). The V gene lost 4 bases and the J gene lost 0 bases, with 12 bases spanning the gap. The DNA of the CDR3 is TGTGCCAGCAGCACCCCACAGGGTAGCACAGATACGCAGTATTTT. It specifies CASSTPQGSTDTQYF.

The chain carries TRBV6-1 and TRBJ1-6; maybe TRBD1 (6 bases). Per the germline V gene, CDR1 is MNHNS and CDR2 is SASEGT. Trimming cost V 5 bases and J 6 bases, with 8 bases left between them. The CDR3 sequence is 13 residues long. CDR3 in DNA: TGTGCCAGCAGTACAGGGTTTAATTCACCCCTCCACTTT. Residues: CASSTGFNSPLHF.

The chain combines TRBV7-2 with TRBJ2-1, with D maybe TRBD2 (6 bases). Per the germline V gene, CDR1 is SGHTA and CDR2 is FQGNSA. CDR3 length equals 13 residues. The V and J ends lost 1 base and 8 bases respectively, with 9 bases between them. The CDR3 nucleotides read TGTGCCAGCAGCTTAGTTGGCGGGGATGAGCAGTTCTTC. This translates into CASSLVGGDEQFF.

V usage is TRBV20-1 and J usage is TRBJ1-1; 8 nucleotides line up with TRBD1. This CDR3 comprises 11 residues. V shed 6 bases, J shed 12 bases, and the junction held 9 bases outside the gene matches. Looked up from germline, CDR1 is DFQATT and CDR2 is SNEGSKA (reference sequence). The CDR3 region has the DNA TGCAGTGCGGATGGACAGGGTCTGACTTTCTTT. Protein product: CSADGQGLTFF.

The chain uses TRBV19 and TRBJ2-7; tentative D call: TRBD2 (6 bases). The CDR3 sequence is 16 residues long. CDR1 LNHDA and CDR2 SQIVND come from the germline V gene (reference sequence). V lost 3 bases, J lost 7 bases, and 22 bases lay in between. The CDR3 region has the DNA TGTGCCAGTAGTATCTTTTCCCGGGGGTCGGAGGTAGAGCAGTACTTC. Translating gives CASSIFSRGSEVEQYF.

The CDR3 DNA sequence: TGTGCCAGCAGCCAAGATCTCAGGCTGGATAACCTTCTCCGCACAGATACGCAGTATTTT. It yields the protein CASSQDLRLDNLLRTDTQYF. This chain connects TRBV4-2 to TRBJ2-3; D is unclear. Germline V gives CDR1 LGHNA, CDR2 YNFKEQ. This CDR3 spans 20 amino acids. Between the trimmed V and J ends, which lost 0 bases and 1 base, there was a span of 23 bases.

The rearrangement links TRBV18 to TRBJ2-3, with TRBD2 identical over 11 bases. Per the germline V gene, CDR1 is KGHSH and CDR2 is LQKENI. After removal of 6 bases from V and 0 bases from J, the junction contained 5 bases not matched to a gene. This CDR3 spans 16 amino acids. CDR3 in DNA: TGTGCCAGCTCGGTTGCTAGCGGGGGGAGCACAGATACGCAGTATTTT. Amino acid sequence: CASSVASGGSTDTQYF.

The DNA of the CDR3 is TGTGCCAGCTCTCAATACCAAGAGACCCAGTACTTC. Protein sequence: CASSQYQETQYF. The chain uses TRBV18 and TRBJ2-5; D uncertain. The V end lost 6 bases, the J end lost 0 bases, and 5 bases lay between the germline ends. This CDR3 has 12 amino acids. Germline V CDR1 and CDR2: KGHSH, LQKENI. Combining the CDR3 with reference TRBV18 and TRBJ2-5 gives the whole variable domain NAGVMQNPRHLVRRRGQEARLRCSPMKGHSHVYWYRQLPEEGLKFMVYLQKENIIDESGMPKERFSAEFPKEGPSILRIQQVVRGDSAAYFCASSQYQETQYFGPGTRLLVL.

This chain joins TRBV6-5 and TRBJ1-4; 7 positions agree with TRBD1. Per the germline V gene, CDR1 is MNHEY and CDR2 is SVGAGI. The length of the CDR3 is 15 residues. V dropped 8 bases and J dropped 3; count of bases not matched to a gene: 9. The CDR3 bases are TGTGCCAGCCGACAGGGAACGGCAGCTAATGAAAAACTGTTTTTT. This sequence encodes CASRQGTAANEKLFF.

The rearrangement links TRBV19 to TRBJ2-3, with 7 bases fitting TRBD2. From germline, CDR1 is LNHDA and CDR2 SQIVND (reference sequence). CDR3 size: 13 residues. V was pared by 7 bases and J by 1 base, with 2 bases of the junction left unmatched. CDR3 in DNA: TGTGCCAGTAACCTAGCGGGCACAGATACGCAGTATTTT. Translated, it gives CASNLAGTDTQYF.

J is TRBJ1-4 and V is TRBV27; D might be TRBD1 (6 bases). The germline V and J ends were trimmed by 4 bases and 0 bases, with 9 bases remaining between them. Germline assignment: CDR1 MNHEY and CDR2 SMNVEV (reference sequence). This CDR3 is 15 amino acids long. Here the CDR3 reads CASSSEGATNEKLFF. In nucleotides, the CDR3 is TGTGCCAGCAGTTCCGAGGGGGCAACTAATGAAAAACTGTTTTTT.

This CDR3 reads CASSDLAPDEQYV. DNA for the CDR3: TGTGCCAGCAGTGATCTAGCCCCGGACGAGCAGTACGTC. The chain couples TRBV6-4 to TRBJ2-7; TRBD2 is a possible D gene (5 bases). With 3 bases removed from V and 5 bases from J, the gap between germline ends came to 11 bases. CDR3 size: 13 residues. The germline V gene encodes CDR1 MRHNA and CDR2 SNTAGT.

The V call is TRBV6-4, the J call TRBJ2-5; D is unclear. Germline CDR1 MRHNA, CDR2 SNTAGT. V was shortened by 3 bases and J by 3 bases, with 11 bases between the two germline ends. This CDR3 comprises 14 residues. The CDR3 nucleotides are TGTGCCAGCAGTGAAGATTGGGGTGAAGAGACCCAGTACTTC. Amino acids: CASSEDWGEETQYF.

The chain has TRBV28 and TRBJ2-7, with TRBD1 identical over 9 bases. Trimming took 6 bases from V and 0 from J; bases not matched to a gene: 9. The CDR3 covers 16 residues. The germline gives CDR1 MDHEN, CDR2 SYDVKM. The CDR3 DNA reads as TGTGCCAGCAGACCATACAGGGGGCGAAACTCCTACGAGCAGTACTTC. This encodes CASRPYRGRNSYEQYF. Looking up the rest from reference TRBV28 and TRBJ2-7 gives the full variable domain: DVKVTQSSRYLVKRTGEKVFLECVQDMDHENMFWYRQDPGLGLRLIYFSYDVKMKEKGDIPEGYSVSREKKERFSLILESASTNQTSMYLCASRPYRGRNSYEQYFGPGTRLTVT.

The chain joins TRBV4-3 to TRBJ1-2; D may be TRBD1 (5 bases). CDR3 length: 12 amino acids. Looked up from germline, CDR1 is LGHNA and CDR2 is YSLEER. Trimming shortened V by 1 base and J by 7 bases, and 7 bases separated the two germline ends. CDR3: CASSQGGTGYTF. The CDR3 DNA reads as TGCGCCAGCAGCCAAGGGGGGACTGGCTACACCTTC.

This sequence joins TRBV5-1 and TRBJ1-1; tentatively, D is TRBD1 (6 bases). This CDR3 is 16 amino acids long. The ends were cut back, 0 bases at V and 5 bases at J, with 17 bases in the middle. Germline CDR1 SGHRS, CDR2 YFSETQ. The CDR3 DNA is TGCGCCAGCAGCTTGGCGAGAGGGGGGCAAGGTACTGAAGCTTTCTTT. The encoded protein is CASSLARGGQGTEAFF.

This chain uses TRBV19 with TRBJ2-2, with 7 bases that match TRBD1. V was clipped by 6 bases and J by 2 bases; unmatched bases: 6. CDR3 length equals 15 residues. Germline CDR1 and CDR2: LNHDA and SQIVND (reference sequence). CDR3 residues: CASRIRQGNTGELFF. DNA for the CDR3: TGTGCCAGTAGGATCCGACAGGGAAACACCGGGGAGCTGTTTTTT. Filled out from reference TRBV19 and TRBJ2-2, the complete variable domain reads DGGITQSPKYLFRKEGQNVTLSCEQNLNHDAMYWYRQDPGQGLRLIYYSQIVNDFQKGDIAEGYSVSREKKESFPLTVTSAQKNPTAFYLCASRIRQGNTGELFFGEGSRLTVL.

V gene TRBV19 combines with J gene TRBJ1-2; the D is unclear. Trimming cost V 3 bases and J 3 bases, with 17 bases left between them. The CDR3 is 16 amino acids. Per the germline V gene, CDR1 is LNHDA and CDR2 is SQIVND (reference sequence). The CDR3 reads CASSMGLNTYDYGYTF. The CDR3 DNA sequence: TGTGCCAGTAGTATGGGATTAAACACCTATGACTATGGCTACACCTTC.

This clone came up a few times. One end of the junction is discordant with germline, which a read error may explain. The J gene is TRBJ2-3, the V gene TRBV6-6; the D is unclear. This CDR3 has 11 amino acids. The germline gives CDR1 MNHNY, CDR2 SVGAGI (reference sequence). As DNA, the CDR3 is TGTGCCAGCAGTTATTATCAGGACCTTCTGTTT. Amino acids: CASSYYQDLLF.

The chain has TRBV12-5 and TRBJ2-2, with 7 nucleotides matching TRBD2. Per the germline V gene, CDR1 is LGHNT and CDR2 is FRNRAP. The CDR3 spans 14 residues. After removal of 6 bases from V and 0 bases from J, the junction contained 1 base not matched to a gene. For the CDR3, the DNA is TGTGCTAGTGGCCGGGAGGCGAACACCGGGGAGCTGTTTTTT. Translating gives CASGREANTGELFF.